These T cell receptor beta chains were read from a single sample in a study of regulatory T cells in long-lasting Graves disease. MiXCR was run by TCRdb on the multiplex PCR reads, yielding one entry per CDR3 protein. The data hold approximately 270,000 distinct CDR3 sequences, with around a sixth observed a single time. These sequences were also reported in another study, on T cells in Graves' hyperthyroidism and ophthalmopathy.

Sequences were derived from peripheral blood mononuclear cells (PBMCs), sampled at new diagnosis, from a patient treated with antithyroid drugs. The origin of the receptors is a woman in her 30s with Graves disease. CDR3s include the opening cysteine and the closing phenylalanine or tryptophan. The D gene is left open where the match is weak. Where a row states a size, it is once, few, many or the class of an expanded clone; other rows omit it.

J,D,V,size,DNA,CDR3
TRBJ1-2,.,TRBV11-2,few,TGTGCCAGCAGCTTCGGGGGGGTGGAAGGCCAATATGGCTACACCTTC,CASSFGGVEGQYGYTF
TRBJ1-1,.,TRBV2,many,TGTGCCAGCAAGGCAGACCCTTTGAACACTGAAGCTTTCTTT,CASKADPLNTEAFF
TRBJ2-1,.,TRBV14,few,TGTGCCCGGCTTCGGAATGAGCAGTTCTTC,CARLRNEQFF
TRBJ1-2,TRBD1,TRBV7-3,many,TGTGCCAGCAGCAAAAGGACAGGACTCCGCTATGGCTACACCTTC,CASSKRTGLRYGYTF
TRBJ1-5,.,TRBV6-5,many,TGTGCCAGCAGTTTTAGACCGACTAGCAATCAGCCCCAGCATTTT,CASSFRPTSNQPQHF
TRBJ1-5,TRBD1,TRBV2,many,TGTGCCAGTGGACAGGGTTCCAATCAGCCCCAGCATTTT,CASGQGSNQPQHF
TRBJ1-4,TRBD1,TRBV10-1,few,TGCGCCAGCAGTGAGTCGACAGGGGGTTCGGGGGAAAAACTGTTTTTT,CASSESTGGSGEKLFF
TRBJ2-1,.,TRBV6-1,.,TGTGCCACCAAGGGGGGGCCGGGCTACAATGAGCAGTTCTTC,CATKGGPGYNEQFF
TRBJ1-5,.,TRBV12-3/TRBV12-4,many,TGTGCCAGCAGCCGAACCACGTCAGGCCCCTTATTGCCCCAGCATTTT,CASSRTTSGPLLPQHF
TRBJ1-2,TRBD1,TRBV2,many,TGTGCCAGCACCGAGGACAGGGCGATTGGTGGCTACACCTTC,CASTEDRAIGGYTF
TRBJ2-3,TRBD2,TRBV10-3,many,TGTGCCATAGGCTCTAGCGGGGGGGAAAGCACAGATACGCAGTATTTT,CAIGSSGGESTDTQYF